This TCR beta chain was sequenced for a study of blood T cell repertoires in COVID-19. Looking at the study overall: From the United States, Italy and Spain came samples of acute and convalescent COVID-19. PBMCs, B-cell-depleted T cells, or T cells were the source of the cDNA or gDNA that made up the material.

This CDR3 region has 15 residues. Unmatched junction bases numbered 11, after V lost 5 bases and J lost 3 bases. The germline V gene encodes CDR1 GTSNPN and CDR2 SVGIG (reference sequence). Profiling relied on immunoSEQ multiplex PCR, and the TCRdb table lists in-frame clones only, not all of them. The sample holds roughly 270,000 clones, 75% to 85% seen once. This chain uses TRBV30 with TRBJ2-7; 9 positions match TRBD2. The receptor comes from a man in his forties or fifties with active or convalescent COVID-19. What was sequenced was peripheral blood. In nucleotides, the CDR3 is TGTGCCTGGCAGCGTGGGTCTAGCGGGATCTACGAGCAGTACTTC. Translation: CAWQRGSSGIYEQYF.